This is a list of T cell receptor beta chains from one sample in a study of blood T cell repertoires in COVID-19. TCRdb's copy holds only in-frame clones and misses some; the assay was immunoSEQ multiplex PCR. This sample carries 55,000 to 65,000 clones, 85% to 90% of them seen once, and the ten largest clones take about 46%. The specimen sequenced was peripheral blood. The receptors were gathered from a woman in her fifties or sixties with COVID-19, enrolled during active disease. CDR3s include the opening cysteine and the closing phenylalanine or tryptophan. D genes are given only for firm matches. Some rows have no size entry. The others give once, few or many, or a class for an expanded clone.

TRBJ2-7	NA	TRBV28	NA	TGTGCCAGCAGTCCACGAGTGGGGGCCGCTACCTACGAGCAGTACTTC	CASSPRVGAATYEQYF
TRBJ1-3	once	TRBV19	NA	TGTGCCAGTTTACCTGTCGCAGGCGTTGGAAACACCATATATTTT	CASLPVAGVGNTIYF
TRBJ1-3	NA	TRBV3-1/TRBV3-2	NA	TGTGCCAGCGTGGGAGTCTCTGGAAACACCATATATTTT	CASVGVSGNTIYF
TRBJ2-5	NA	TRBV7-2	TRBD2	TGTGCCAGCAGCTTAGGGTTGCGGGAGTTGGGGGAGACCCAGTACTTC	CASSLGLRELGETQYF
TRBJ2-7	NA	TRBV12-3/TRBV12-4	TRBD1	TGTGCCAGCAGTCTCGGGACAGGCCAGGAGTACTTC	CASSLGTGQEYF
TRBJ2-7	NA	TRBV18	NA	TGTGCCAGCTCAGTAAACGGGGGCTCCTACGAGCAGTACTTC	CASSVNGGSYEQYF
TRBJ2-3	NA	TRBV5-6	NA	TGTGCCAGCAGCTTGGCCGGGCAGGGAAATACGCAGTATTTT	CASSLAGQGNTQYF
TRBJ2-1	few	TRBV2	TRBD2	TGTGCCAGCAGAGACACTAGCGGGAGGGCCGAGGAGCAGTTCTTC	CASRDTSGRAEEQFF
TRBJ1-2	NA	TRBV7-2	TRBD1	TGTGCCAGCAGCTTACCGGGACAGGCGAAGGAAAACTATGGCTACACCTTC	CASSLPGQAKENYGYTF
TRBJ2-1	NA	TRBV7-9	TRBD1	TGTGCCAGCAGCTTAAACAGGGGGCATGAGCAGTTCTTC	CASSLNRGHEQFF
TRBJ2-3	once	TRBV7-9	NA	TGTGCCAGCAGCTACTTACTTCGCGCAGATACGCAGTATTTT	CASSYLLRADTQYF
TRBJ2-7	NA	TRBV7-7	NA	TGTGCCAGCAGCTTAGGTCCGGGAGCCTACGAGCAGTACTTC	CASSLGPGAYEQYF
TRBJ2-1	NA	TRBV7-2	NA	TGTGCCAGCAGCTTAGCGCGGAGTAATGAGCAGTTCTTC	CASSLARSNEQFF
TRBJ1-1	NA	TRBV29-1	NA	TGCAGCGTTGGACAGAACACTGAAGCTTTCTTT	CSVGQNTEAFF
TRBJ1-4	NA	TRBV7-2	NA	TGTGCCAGCAGCTTACTCGGACAGAGTAATGAAAAACTGTTTTTT	CASSLLGQSNEKLFF
TRBJ1-2	NA	TRBV28	NA	TGTGCCAGCAGTGACACTCCAGAGGGTGGCTACACCTTC	CASSDTPEGGYTF
TRBJ2-3	NA	TRBV5-1	TRBD2	TGCGCCAGCAGCTTGGCCGTCGCGGGGGATAGCACAGATACGCAGTATTTT	CASSLAVAGDSTDTQYF
TRBJ1-2	NA	TRBV4-3	NA	TGCGCCAGCAGCCAAGATCTGGACAGACTATATAACTATGGCTACACCTTC	CASSQDLDRLYNYGYTF
TRBJ2-2	NA	TRBV28	NA	TGTGCCAGCGGTCAGGGGAACGCCGGGGAGCTGTTTTTT	CASGQGNAGELFF
TRBJ2-1	NA	TRBV13	TRBD2	TGTGCCAGCAGCCCCGGACTAGCGGGAAGAGGGAAGCAGTTCTTC	CASSPGLAGRGKQFF
TRBJ2-7	NA	TRBV6-1	TRBD1	TGTGCCAGCAGTGAAGGACAGGGAAACGAGCAGTACTTC	CASSEGQGNEQYF
TRBJ1-1	NA	TRBV4-1	TRBD1	TGCGCCAGCAGCCGCCTGACAGGGGCTCTGAACACTGAAGCTTTCTTT	CASSRLTGALNTEAFF
TRBJ2-7	once	TRBV10-3	TRBD1	TGTGCCATCCGTAGGGGGCCCGACGAGCAGTACTTC	CAIRRGPDEQYF
TRBJ2-7	NA	TRBV13	TRBD2	TGTGCCAGCAGCCCCACCGGGACTAGCGGGGGTCCCTACGAGCAGTACTTC	CASSPTGTSGGPYEQYF